This is a list of T cell receptor beta chains from one sample in a study of blood T cell repertoires in COVID-19. Clones were read by immunoSEQ multiplex PCR, and TCRdb kept only the in-frame ones, dropping some. The sample has under 140,000 clones; around 82% are singletons. The sample comprised peripheral blood. These receptors all stem from a woman aged 60 to 75 with acute or convalescent COVID-19. CDR3s include the opening cysteine and the closing phenylalanine or tryptophan. The D gene is left open where the match is weak. Some rows have no size entry. The others give once, few or many, or a class for an expanded clone.

clone_size | j_call | d_call | v_call | cdr3_aa | cdr3_nt
few | TRBJ1-1 | . | TRBV7-9 | CASSLRDTEAFF | TGTGCCAGCAGCTTACGGGACACTGAAGCTTTCTTT
. | TRBJ1-1 | . | TRBV7-2 | CASSPGARGRNTEAFF | TGTGCCAGCAGCCCCGGCGCCAGGGGTCGGAACACTGAAGCTTTCTTT
. | TRBJ1-2 | . | TRBV4-1 | CASSPQSQVGWGYTF | TGCGCCAGCAGCCCCCAGTCCCAGGTTGGTTGGGGCTACACCTTC
. | TRBJ1-4 | . | TRBV5-1 | CASSLAGNPNEKLFF | TGCGCCAGCAGCTTGGCGGGAAATCCAAATGAAAAACTGTTTTTT
. | TRBJ2-7 | . | TRBV7-7 | CASSLDPYYEQYF | TGTGCCAGCAGCCTAGATCCGTACTACGAGCAGTACTTC
. | TRBJ2-7 | TRBD2 | TRBV3-1/TRBV3-2 | CASRRRGGGEQYF | TGTGCCAGCAGGCGGCGGGGGGGCGGTGAGCAGTACTTC
. | TRBJ1-1 | TRBD1 | TRBV7-6 | CASSLGQLNTEAFF | TGTGCCAGCAGCTTGGGACAGCTGAACACTGAAGCTTTCTTT
. | TRBJ1-6 | . | TRBV30 | CAWNSGVGVNSPLHF | TGTGCCTGGAATTCGGGAGTGGGTGTAAATTCACCCCTCCACTTT
. | TRBJ2-1 | TRBD2 | TRBV5-4 | CASSGRESAPEQFF | TGTGCCAGCAGCGGGAGGGAGTCAGCGCCGGAGCAGTTCTTC
. | TRBJ1-6 | . | TRBV29-1 | CSVGTREGDSPLHF | TGCAGCGTTGGCACCAGGGAGGGAGATTCACCCCTCCACTTT
once | TRBJ1-5 | TRBD1 | TRBV28 | CASSPPGQGAGQPQHF | TGTGCCAGCAGTCCACCGGGACAGGGGGCGGGTCAGCCCCAGCATTTT
. | TRBJ1-5 | . | TRBV19 | CASSIHRESNQPQHF | TGTGCCAGTAGTATCCACAGGGAGAGCAATCAGCCCCAGCATTTT
. | TRBJ2-5 | . | TRBV7-2 | CASSLPWETQYF | TGTGCCAGCAGCCTACCTTGGGAGACCCAGTACTTC
. | TRBJ1-3 | . | TRBV27 | CASSDPGAGNTIYF | TGTGCCAGCAGTGATCCGGGGGCTGGAAACACCATATATTTT
many | TRBJ1-6 | TRBD1 | TRBV4-2 | CASSQPARDRDGSPLHF | TGTGCCAGCAGCCAACCGGCACGGGACAGGGATGGTTCACCCCTCCACTTT
once | TRBJ2-7 | . | TRBV7-2 | CASSLVFGGTYEQYF | TGTGCCAGCAGCTTAGTATTCGGCGGAACCTACGAGCAGTACTTC
few | TRBJ2-2 | TRBD2 | TRBV4-3 | CASSQDIAGGLSGELFF | TGCGCCAGCAGCCAAGATATAGCGGGGGGGCTATCCGGGGAGCTGTTTTTT
. | TRBJ1-1 | . | TRBV13 | CASSLGVAMNTEAFF | TGTGCCAGCAGCTTAGGGGTAGCTATGAACACTGAAGCTTTCTTT
. | TRBJ1-5 | TRBD1 | TRBV7-9 | CARGTGGDGQPQHF | TGTGCCAGGGGGACAGGGGGAGATGGTCAGCCCCAGCATTTT
few | TRBJ1-2 | TRBD1 | TRBV15 | CATSRSDRVKDGYTF | TGTGCCACCAGCAGATCGGACAGGGTGAAGGATGGCTACACCTTC